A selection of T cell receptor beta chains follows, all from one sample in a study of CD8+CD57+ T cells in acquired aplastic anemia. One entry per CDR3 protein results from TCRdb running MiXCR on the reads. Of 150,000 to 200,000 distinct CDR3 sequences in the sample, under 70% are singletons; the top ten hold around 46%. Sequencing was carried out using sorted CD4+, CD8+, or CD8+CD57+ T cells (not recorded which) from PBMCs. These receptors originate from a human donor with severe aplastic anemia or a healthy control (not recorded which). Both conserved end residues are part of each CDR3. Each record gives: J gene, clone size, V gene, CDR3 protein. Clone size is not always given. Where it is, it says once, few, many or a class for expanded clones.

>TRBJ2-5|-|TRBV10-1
CASSERPRDRETQYF
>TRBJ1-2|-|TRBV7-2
CASSLNSIPFYGYTF
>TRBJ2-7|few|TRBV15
CATSRDRAGGSDEQYF
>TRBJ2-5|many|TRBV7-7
CASSPEIGTGERWETQYF
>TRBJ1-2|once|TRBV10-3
CASAGRYTF
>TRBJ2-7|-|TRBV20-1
CSARDLTGNPYEQYF
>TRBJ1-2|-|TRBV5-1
CASSFNTGGGTYGYTF
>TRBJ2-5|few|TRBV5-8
CASSLGWGGEETQYF
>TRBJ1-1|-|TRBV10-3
CAINEIRTGLAAGTEAFF
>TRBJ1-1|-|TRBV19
CTSTGGTEAFF
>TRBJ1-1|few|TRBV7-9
CASRPTRNTEAFF
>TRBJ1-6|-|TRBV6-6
CASSYRQTNSPLHF
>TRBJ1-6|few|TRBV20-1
CSARGGGDNNSPLHF
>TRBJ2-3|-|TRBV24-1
CATNLQGAYTQYF
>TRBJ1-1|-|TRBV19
CASSWPGLNTEALF
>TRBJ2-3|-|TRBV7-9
CASSSIGGSTDTQYF
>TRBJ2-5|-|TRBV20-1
CSARPLLRETQYF
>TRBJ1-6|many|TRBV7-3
CASSSNSGSPLHF
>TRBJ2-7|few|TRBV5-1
CASSLVGFDEQYF
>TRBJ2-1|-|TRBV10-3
CASSPLGGSNLYNEQFF
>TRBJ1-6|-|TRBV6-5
CASSYRTGGNSPLHF
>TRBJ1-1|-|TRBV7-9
CASSFQVNTEAFF
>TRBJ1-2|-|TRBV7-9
CASSYRGSRDGYTF
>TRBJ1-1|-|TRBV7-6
CASSSRQGAGEAFF
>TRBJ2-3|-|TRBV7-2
CASSLGRYRTDTQYF